What follows are 26 T cell receptor beta chains derived from one specimen sequenced in a study of low-dose radiotherapy and immunotherapy resistance in tumors. Time point given: after trial treatment. Treatment reported: LDRT plus nivolumab, ipilimumab, low-dose cyclophosphamide and aspirin (RACIN trial). Covering alpha and beta chains, TRAV- and TRBV-specific primers were used for the first-strand cDNA. A constant-region primer paired with the V-primer adapter amplified TCRs over roughly 18 PCR cycles. TCRdb re-called the reads with MiXCR, one entry per CDR3 protein. This sample yields approximately 91,000 distinct CDR3 sequences, of which around a fifth are seen a single time; around 13% belongs to the top ten. The specimen was PBMCs, collected after low-dose radiotherapy plus immunotherapy. The receptors here all came from a female donor with ovarian cancer.

J is TRBJ2-3 and V is TRBV20-1; D gene unclear. Trimming removed 1 base from V and 4 bases from J, with 15 bases in between. The CDR3 covers 15 residues. Germline V gives CDR1 DFQATT, CDR2 SNEGSKA (reference sequence). This CDR3 reads CSARASSMISDTQYF. CDR3 nucleotides: TGCAGTGCTAGAGCCTCTAGTATGATTTCAGATACGCAGTATTTT.

This clonotype has a count of ten or more. This chain links TRBV19 with TRBJ2-5; 10 nucleotides align to TRBD2. The trim removed 4 bases at V and 5 bases at J, leaving 7 bases unmatched. Germline V gene data show CDR1 as LNHDA and CDR2 as SQIVND (reference sequence). The CDR3 is made up of 15 amino acids. For the CDR3, the DNA is TGTGCCAGTAGTACCCTAGCGGGGGCCGGGGAGACCCAGTACTTC. It codes for CASSTLAGAGETQYF.

This clonotype has only a few counts. The J gene is TRBJ2-3, the V gene TRBV25-1, with TRBD2 as a possible D gene (7 bases). The CDR3 extends over 15 amino acids. Germline values: CDR1 MGHDK, CDR2 SYGVNS. Trimming cost V 5 bases and J 0 bases, with 12 bases left between them. CDR3 nucleotide sequence: TGTGCCAGCAGTTTCGGGGGGCCTAGCACAGATACGCAGTATTTT. This encodes CASSFGGPSTDTQYF.

This clonotype was detected only a few times. This chain joins TRBV20-1 and TRBJ2-2; 8 bases line up with TRBD2. V trimming: 0 bases; J trimming: 8 bases; junction bases outside the gene matches: 11. Germline V gene sequence: CDR1 DFQATT, CDR2 SNEGSKA (reference sequence). The CDR3 runs to 16 residues. CDR3 nucleotides: TGCAGTGCTAGAGATATTTTGGGGACGGGAGGGGGGGAGCTGTTTTTT. Its translation: CSARDILGTGGGELFF.

The table lists this clonotype with many counts. The J gene is TRBJ2-1, the V gene TRBV29-1; 7 bases map to TRBD2. Germline assignment: CDR1 SQVTM and CDR2 ANQGSEA. With V trimmed by 7 bases and J by 3 bases, 9 bases remained unmatched. The CDR3 consists of 14 residues. Here the CDR3 reads CSAASGTNYNEQFF. In DNA, the CDR3 is TGCAGCGCCGCGAGCGGGACCAACTACAATGAGCAGTTCTTC.

The table lists this clonotype with many counts. In DNA, the CDR3 is TGTGCCAGTAGTGGCCCGCCGTTGTACGGTGAGCAGTTCTTC. It is translated as CASSGPPLYGEQFF. The genes are TRBV19 and TRBJ2-1; D gene unclear. The ends were cut back, 5 bases at V and 9 bases at J, with 17 bases in the middle. From germline, CDR1 is LNHDA and CDR2 SQIVND (reference sequence). The CDR3 spans 14 residues. Combining the CDR3 with reference TRBV19 and TRBJ2-1 gives the whole variable domain DGGITQSPKYLFRKEGQNVTLSCEQNLNHDAMYWYRQDPGQGLRLIYYSQIVNDFQKGDIAEGYSVSREKKESFPLTVTSAQKNPTAFYLCASSGPPLYGEQFFGPGTRLTVL.

This clonotype was detected ten times or more. The rearrangement uses TRBV7-8 and TRBJ2-3, with a weak D call TRBD1 (6 bases). CDR1 SGHVS and CDR2 FQNEAQ come from the germline V gene. The CDR3 is made up of 15 amino acids. V was cut by 4 bases and J by 4 bases, with 15 bases left in between. The DNA for the CDR3 is TGTGCCAGCAGCTCAAGCCCAGGGGTACCAGATACGCAGTATTTT. This codes for CASSSSPGVPDTQYF.

V gene TRBV7-3 combines with J gene TRBJ1-6; 7 bases fit TRBD1. V was clipped by 7 bases and J by 9 bases; unmatched bases: 12. The CDR3 length is 15 residues. Germline CDR1 SGHTA, CDR2 FQGTGA. The DNA of the CDR3 is TGTGCCAGCAACATACGGACAGGAAGGGGTTCACCCCTCCACTTT. Amino acid sequence: CASNIRTGRGSPLHF.

There are many counts of this clonotype. The CDR3 reads CASSDTGIGGGTEAFF. CDR3 sequence (DNA): TGTGCCAGCAGCGATACAGGGATCGGAGGTGGCACTGAAGCTTTCTTT. This chain joins TRBV7-9 and TRBJ1-1, with a weak D call TRBD1 (6 bases). The germline V gene encodes CDR1 SEHNR and CDR2 FQNEAQ (reference sequence). V lost 5 bases and J 4 bases, leaving 20 bases between the germline ends. The CDR3 extends over 16 amino acids.

As to this clonotype: A read error is the likely source, as a far larger clone sits one nucleotide away. This chain links TRBV12-5 with TRBJ2-7, with D possibly matching TRBD2 (6 bases). The V gene lost 7 bases and the J gene lost 7 bases, with 26 bases spanning the gap. This CDR3 is built from 16 residues. Germline V CDR1 and CDR2: LGHNT, FRNRAP. The CDR3 here is CASDPEEGANRNEQYF. Written as DNA, the CDR3 is TGTGCTAGTGACCCTGAGGAGGGAGCTAACCGCAATGAGCAGTACTTC.

This clonotype appeared many times. The chain joins TRBV10-1 to TRBJ2-3; no clear D. This CDR3 has 14 residues. Trimming left V 5 bases short and J 0 bases short, with 9 bases between. Per germline, CDR1 WNHNN and CDR2 SYGVQD (reference sequence). CDR3 nucleotides: TGCGCCAGCAGTCGAGCTATTAGCACAGATACGCAGTATTTT. This codes for CASSRAISTDTQYF.

The chain joins TRBV28 to TRBJ2-5; 11 bases are shared with TRBD2. CDR3 length equals 15 residues. CDR1 and CDR2 (germline): MDHEN, SYDVKM. J gave up 4 bases and V 6 bases, and 7 bases lay outside the gene matches. The CDR3 DNA reads as TGTGCCAGCAGGGCAGTCGGGACTAGCGGAGAGACCCAGTACTTC. It specifies CASRAVGTSGETQYF.

The gene calls are TRBV5-1 and TRBJ2-2; maybe TRBD1 (7 bases). In germline, CDR1 is SGHRS, CDR2 YFSETQ. This CDR3 region has 17 residues. Trimming removed 4 bases at V and 1 base at J, with 17 bases between. This chain's CDR3 is CASSERRGAWNTGELFF. The CDR3 DNA is TGCGCCAGCAGCGAACGCAGGGGGGCGTGGAACACCGGGGAGCTGTTTTTT.

This clonotype was picked up many times. V usage is TRBV27 and J usage is TRBJ2-5; D is ambiguous. V dropped 5 bases and J dropped 4 bases, with 11 bases sitting between them. The CDR3 has 13 residues. Germline V gene lookup returns CDR1 MNHEY and CDR2 SMNVEV (reference sequence). As DNA, the CDR3 is TGTGCCAGCAGTCCTTGGTCGGTAGAGACCCAGTACTTC. Translating gives CASSPWSVETQYF.

This clonotype was counted ten times or more. This CDR3 reads CASSPSGISTDTQYF. In DNA, the CDR3 is TGTGCCAGCAGCCCTAGCGGGATTAGCACAGATACGCAGTATTTT. V and J are TRBV7-3 and TRBJ2-3; 9 bases are shared with TRBD2. The length of the CDR3 is 15 residues. Germline lookup yields CDR1 SGHTA and CDR2 FQGTGA. Trimming cost V 5 bases and J 0 bases; bases outside gene matches: 3.

This clonotype was observed many times. The chain combines TRBV6-2 or TRBV6-3 with TRBJ2-3, with D tentatively TRBD1 or TRBD2 (6 bases each). Trimming shortened V by 5 bases and J by 4 bases, and 16 bases separated the two germline ends. Looked up from germline, CDR1 is MNHEY and CDR2 is SVGEGT. CDR3 size: 15 residues. CDR3 nucleotides: TGTGCCAGCAGTGTGGTACAGGGAGGTCCAGATACGCAGTATTTT. Its protein product is CASSVVQGGPDTQYF.

This clonotype was recorded many times. V and J are TRBV7-9 and TRBJ2-2; D gene ambiguous. The CDR3 sequence is 15 residues long. V was cut by 5 bases and J by 0 bases, with 10 bases left in between. Germline V gene sequence: CDR1 SEHNR, CDR2 FQNEAQ (reference sequence). CDR3 in amino acids: CASSLGFANTGELFF. In DNA, the CDR3 is TGTGCCAGCAGCCTGGGCTTCGCGAACACCGGGGAGCTGTTTTTT.

The sample holds many counts of this clonotype. V and J are TRBV13 and TRBJ2-1, with 9 bases that match TRBD2. This CDR3 is 15 amino acids long. Germline CDR1 PRHDT, CDR2 FYEKMQ (reference sequence). The V and J ends lost 0 bases and 8 bases, in that order; junction bases with no gene match: 5. The CDR3 DNA follows: TGTGCCAGCAGCTTAGGGCTAGCGGGAACCGATGAGCAGTTCTTC. The encoded protein is CASSLGLAGTDEQFF.

The sample holds many counts of this clonotype. This chain links TRBV28 with TRBJ2-7; 7 bases are shared with TRBD1. Germline CDR1 MDHEN, CDR2 SYDVKM. The junction had 6 bases not matched to a gene; V was cut back by 3 bases and J by 7 bases. The CDR3 is made up of 13 amino acids. The CDR3, as DNA: TGTGCCAGCAGTTTGCCCTACAGGGGAGAGCAGTACTTC. It translates to CASSLPYRGEQYF.

This clonotype was counted many times. The V call is TRBV3-1, the J call TRBJ2-5; 16 bases match TRBD2. The CDR3 covers 20 residues. V lost 1 base, J lost 4 bases, and 12 bases stayed unmatched. CDR1 and CDR2 (germline): LGHDT, YNNKEL (reference sequence). In DNA form, the CDR3 reads TGTGCCAGCAGCCAAGCTAGATCGGGACTAGCGGGAGGGATGTCAGAGACCCAGTACTTC. This encodes CASSQARSGLAGGMSETQYF.

V usage is TRBV29-1 and J usage is TRBJ2-6; tentative D call: TRBD2 (6 bases). This CDR3 is 14 amino acids long. The germline V gene has CDR1 SQVTM and CDR2 ANQGSEA. V lost 7 bases to trimming and J lost 0 bases, with 10 bases between them. The CDR3 protein is CSAELASGANVLTF. The CDR3 region has the DNA TGCAGCGCAGAACTAGCCTCTGGGGCCAACGTCCTGACTTTC.

This clonotype was counted many times. V is TRBV12-3 or TRBV12-4 and J is TRBJ2-1, with 16 nucleotides matching TRBD2. After removal of 6 bases from V and 4 bases from J, the junction contained 6 bases not matched to a gene. The CDR3 has 17 residues. The CDR3 DNA follows: TGTGCCAGCAGCCACCCGGGACTAGCGGGAGGGTACAATGAGCAGTTCTTC. Amino acid sequence: CASSHPGLAGGYNEQFF.

At least ten counts were recorded for this clonotype. The chain recombines TRBV15 with TRBJ1-4; TRBD1 might be the D (5 bases). V lost 0 bases, J lost 7 bases, and 15 bases lay in between. Per the germline V gene, CDR1 is LNHNV and CDR2 is YYDKDF (reference sequence). CDR3 size: 16 residues. CDR3 sequence (DNA): TGTGCCACCAGCAGAGATTCGGGGGTTGATGGTGAAAAACTGTTTTTT. This sequence encodes CATSRDSGVDGEKLFF.

V usage is TRBV30 and J usage is TRBJ2-6, with TRBD1 matching over 8 bases. The trim removed 7 bases at V and 2 bases at J, leaving 4 bases unmatched. CDR1 and CDR2 from the germline V gene are GTSNPN and SVGIG (reference sequence). The CDR3 contains 14 residues. The CDR3 DNA follows: TGTGCCTCCCAGGGGGCGGCTGGGGCCAACGTCCTGACTTTC. It is translated as CASQGAAGANVLTF.

Concerning this clonotype itself: A much larger clone differs by one base, so this may be a read error. This sequence joins TRBV7-2 and TRBJ2-7; D gene unclear. Germline CDR1 is SGHTA and CDR2 is FQGNSA. The CDR3 length is 12 residues. The CDR3 is CACSSDGYEQYF. The CDR3 DNA reads as TGTGCCTGCAGCTCGGACGGGTACGAGCAGTACTTC.

Comment on this clonotype: This sequence is one base from a far larger clone and is likely a read error. The chain recombines TRBV13 with TRBJ2-7; 8 nucleotides agree with TRBD2. V gave up 4 bases and J gave up 7 bases; unmatched junction bases: 15. Per the germline V gene, CDR1 is PRHDT and CDR2 is FYEKMQ (reference sequence). There are 16 residues in the CDR3. The CDR3 loop reads CASSSQLGTRGHEQYF. As DNA, the CDR3 is TGTGCCAGCAGCTCCCAACTAGGGACTAGGGGACATGAGCAGTACTTC.